These T cell receptor beta chains were read from a single sample in a study of blood T cell repertoires in COVID-19. Libraries were prepared by immunoSEQ multiplex PCR; TCRdb keeps only in-frame clonotypes and omits some of them. Altogether 150,000 to 200,000 clones are present, almost 80% being singletons, with the ten largest covering 17%. The sequenced material came from PBMCs or T cells enriched from blood (not recorded which). The receptors here all came from a woman between 50 and 59 years old who had recovered from COVID-19. The CDR3 runs from the conserved cysteine through the conserved F or W. The D gene is left open where the match is weak. Expanded clones get a size class; other rows say once, few or many, or leave the size out.

>TRBJ1-1|NA|16|TRBV11-2|NA
CASSLDPGRRGTEAFF
TGTGCCAGCAGCTTAGATCCCGGCAGGCGGGGGACTGAAGCTTTCTTT
>TRBJ1-5|NA|14|TRBV6-5|NA
CASIGRGVGQPQHF
TGTGCCAGCATTGGCAGGGGAGTTGGCCAGCCCCAGCATTTT
>TRBJ1-6|NA|14|TRBV28|NA
CASSSFGSNSPLHF
TGTGCCAGCAGTTCTTTTGGCAGTAATTCACCCCTCCACTTT
>TRBJ2-7|few|14|TRBV3-1/TRBV3-2|TRBD2
CASSHTAGDGGQYF
TGTGCCAGCAGCCACACTGCGGGAGACGGCGGGCAGTACTTC
>TRBJ2-1|NA|14|TRBV3-1/TRBV3-2|NA
CATRAGSSYNEQFF
TGTGCCACCCGGGCGGGTAGCTCCTACAATGAGCAGTTCTTC
>TRBJ2-7|NA|13|TRBV23-1|NA
CASSGRGTYEQYF
TGCGCCAGCAGCGGACGGGGGACCTACGAGCAGTACTTC
>TRBJ2-3|NA|14|TRBV3-1/TRBV3-2|NA
CASSHLRSTDTQYF
TGTGCCAGCAGCCACTTGCGGAGCACAGATACGCAGTATTTT
>TRBJ2-2|NA|13|TRBV2|TRBD1
CASRSGGAGELFF
TGTGCCAGCAGATCAGGGGGCGCGGGGGAGCTGTTTTTT
>TRBJ2-1|once|14|TRBV10-3|TRBD2
CAIRSGEGPNEQFF
TGTGCCATCAGGTCGGGGGAGGGCCCCAATGAGCAGTTCTTC
>TRBJ2-7|NA|16|TRBV7-2|TRBD2
CASSSTRLAGGHEQYF
TGTGCCAGCAGCTCCACGCGACTAGCGGGAGGACACGAGCAGTACTTC
>TRBJ1-6|NA|14|TRBV7-2|TRBD1
CASSLTGTGSPLHF
TGTGCCAGCAGCTTAACCGGGACAGGATCACCCCTCCACTTT
>TRBJ1-3|NA|15|TRBV10-3|NA
CAIREAGMTGNTIYF
TGTGCCATCAGGGAGGCCGGGATGACTGGAAACACCATATATTTT
>TRBJ2-5|NA|15|TRBV7-2|TRBD1
CASSDDSGGTKTQYF
TGTGCCAGCAGCGACGACTCAGGGGGCACAAAGACCCAGTACTTC
>TRBJ2-2|NA|16|TRBV11-2|TRBD2
CASSPLERGNTGELFF
TGTGCCAGCAGCCCGCTCGAGCGGGGGAACACCGGGGAGCTGTTTTTT
>TRBJ1-1|NA|16|TRBV3-1/TRBV3-2|NA
CASSPLWGNQNTEAFF
TGTGCCAGCAGCCCCCTTTGGGGCAACCAAAACACTGAAGCTTTCTTT
>TRBJ1-3|few|15|TRBV25-1|TRBD1
CASSGGTASGNTIYF
TGTGCCAGCAGTGGCGGGACAGCCTCTGGAAACACCATATATTTT
>TRBJ2-1|few|12|TRBV4-1|NA
CASSRDLNEQFF
TGCGCCAGCAGCCGAGATCTAAATGAGCAGTTCTTC
>TRBJ1-1|NA|14|TRBV19|TRBD1
CASSIQGAATEAFF
TGTGCCAGTAGCATCCAGGGGGCCGCCACTGAAGCTTTCTTT